Below are 16 T cell receptor beta chains sequenced from a single sample in a study of cytomegalovirus exposure and HLA in healthy donors. The PCR ran on 60 Vbeta and 13 Jbeta primers. The protocol was immunoSEQ multiplex PCR, while the TCRdb copy is restricted to in-frame clones and leaves out a portion. Seen here are around 200,000 clones, 84% observed once, and the top ten hold 1% to 1.5%. Material for sequencing was PBMCs. These receptors came from a girl aged 2-15 years in good health and CMV-seropositive.

Comment on this clone: An end of the junction differs from the germline gene, which may be a read error. The gene calls are TRBV5-1 and TRBJ2-7; no clear D gene. Germline V lookup: CDR1 SGHRS, CDR2 YFSETQ. The CDR3 has 12 amino acids. CDR3 bases: TGCGCCAGCAGATTGGTGGCTAGCGAGCAGTACTTC. It codes for CASRLVASEQYF.

The V gene is TRBV5-1, the J gene TRBJ2-5, with D possibly matching TRBD1 (5 bases). The J call may be wrong; the DNA end is better matched by TRBJ2-7. The CDR3 is 15 amino acids. The germline V gene has CDR1 SGHRS and CDR2 YFSETQ. The CDR3 region has the DNA TGCGCCAGCAGCTTGGTTCTAACAGGCGCCTACGAGCAGTACTTC. It codes for CASSLVLTGAYEQYF.

J is TRBJ1-1 and V is TRBV15, with a tentative D call TRBD1 (5 bases). CDR3 length: 15 residues. Trimming stripped 0 bases from V and 2 bases from J, with 10 bases between. The germline V gene has CDR1 LNHNV and CDR2 YYDKDF (reference sequence). CDR3 sequence reads: CATSREEGANTEAFF. The CDR3, as DNA: TGTGCCACCAGCAGAGAGGAAGGGGCCAACACTGAAGCTTTCTTT.

This clone was detected once. V and J are TRBV2 and TRBJ2-3, with unresolved D. This CDR3 has 15 residues. V dropped 5 bases and J dropped 0 bases, with 12 bases sitting between them. Germline-derived CDR1 and CDR2 are SNHLY and FYNNEI. CDR3 sequence reads: CASSREQPSTDTQYF. The CDR3 nucleotides read TGTGCCAGCAGTAGAGAACAGCCTAGCACAGATACGCAGTATTTT.

The chain couples TRBV7-6 to TRBJ2-5, with TRBD1 as a possible D gene (6 bases). CDR3 length equals 14 residues. Looked up from germline, CDR1 is SGHVS and CDR2 is FNYEAQ. The germline V and J ends were trimmed by 5 bases and 1 base, with 11 bases remaining between them. The CDR3, as DNA: TGTGCCAGCAGCGCGACAGGTTTCCAAGAGACCCAGTACTTC. Translating gives CASSATGFQETQYF.

This chain joins TRBV12-5 and TRBJ2-2; D may be TRBD1 (5 bases). CDR1 LGHNT and CDR2 FRNRAP come from the germline V gene. This CDR3 is built from 16 residues. Trimming left V 3 bases short and J 0 bases short, with 11 bases between. The CDR3 DNA sequence: TGTGCTAGTGGTTTTAAAGGGGATACGAACACCGGGGAGCTGTTTTTT. Translation: CASGFKGDTNTGELFF.

The V and J genes are TRBV11-3 and TRBJ1-1, with D perhaps TRBD1 (5 bases). The V end was cut by 7 bases, the J end by 1 base, with 13 bases between. Germline CDR1 and CDR2: SGHNT and YENEEA. The CDR3 is 14 amino acids. The DNA of the CDR3 is TGTGCCAGCACTATAGGACACTGGAACACTGAAGCTTTCTTT. This gives the protein CASTIGHWNTEAFF. Supplemented by reference TRBV11-3 and TRBJ1-1, the full variable domain reads EAGVVQSPRYKIIEKKQPVAFWCNPISGHNTLYWYLQNLGQGPELLIRYENEEAVDDSQLPKDRFSAERLKGVDSTLKIQPAELGDSAVYLCASTIGHWNTEAFFGQGTRLTVV.

The V call is TRBV2, the J call TRBJ1-2; TRBD1 matches at 7 bases. The CDR3 contains 14 residues. The V and J ends lost 8 bases and 7 bases, in that order; junction bases with no gene match: 13. CDR1 is SNHLY and CDR2 is FYNNEI in the germline V gene. CDR3 residues: CASRATGNSRGYTF. The CDR3 DNA follows: TGTGCCAGCCGGGCGACAGGGAATTCGCGTGGCTACACCTTC. The whole variable domain, filled in from reference TRBV2 and TRBJ1-2, reads EPEVTQTPSHQVTQMGQEVILRCVPISNHLYFYWYRQILGQKVEFLVSFYNNEISEKSEIFDDQFSVERPDGSNFTLKIRSTKLEDSAMYFCASRATGNSRGYTFGSGTRLTVV.

The rearrangement joins TRBV2 to TRBJ2-7; 8 bases line up with TRBD2. CDR1 and CDR2 from the germline V gene are SNHLY and FYNNEI. J gave up 0 bases and V 10 bases, and 11 bases lay outside the gene matches. The CDR3 is 15 residues long. The CDR3, as DNA: TGTGCCACCGGGGGGGAGCGGGAGACCTCCTACGAGCAGTACTTC. It is translated as CATGGERETSYEQYF.

The chain has TRBV6-5 and TRBJ1-1; no clear D gene. V was clipped by 4 bases and J by 4 bases, with 13 bases between them. Germline assignment: CDR1 MNHEY and CDR2 SVGAGI. CDR3 length: 14 amino acids. The CDR3 sequence: CASSCCQDFTEAFF. The DNA for the CDR3 is TGTGCCAGCAGTTGCTGCCAGGATTTCACTGAAGCTTTCTTT.

The chain is built from TRBV9 and TRBJ2-3; 9 positions agree with TRBD1. The J segment lost 5 bases and the V segment lost 3 bases, leaving 10 bases of the junction unmatched. The CDR3 contains 16 residues. Germline-derived CDR1 and CDR2 are SGDLS and YYNGEE. In DNA form, the CDR3 reads TGTGCCAGCAGCGGAGAGACAGGGGGTATTCAAGATACGCAGTATTTT. It is translated as CASSGETGGIQDTQYF.

V is TRBV29-1 and J is TRBJ1-2, with D possibly being TRBD1 (5 bases). V was trimmed by 6 bases and J by 4 bases, leaving 15 bases between them. CDR1 is SQVTM, CDR2 ANQGSEA, per germline. This CDR3 region has 13 residues. The CDR3 nucleotides read TGCAGCGTCCGCGCCTTGGGGGGCTATGGCTACACCTTC. Protein product: CSVRALGGYGYTF.

The CDR3 DNA reads as TGTGCTACCCAGCGCGAGGAGGACGGCCAAGAGACCCAGTACTTC. Translation: CATQREEDGQETQYF. The chain links TRBV28 to TRBJ2-5, with D possibly matching TRBD2 (5 bases). This CDR3 spans 15 amino acids. In germline, CDR1 is MDHEN, CDR2 SYDVKM. Based on the CDR3 plus reference TRBV28 and TRBJ2-5, the full variable domain is DVKVTQSSRYLVKRTGEKVFLECVQDMDHENMFWYRQDPGLGLRLIYFSYDVKMKEKGDIPEGYSVSREKKERFSLILESASTNQTSMYLCATQREEDGQETQYFGPGTRLLVL.

This chain's CDR3 is CASSYSSGRSYEQYF. CDR3 nucleotide sequence: TGTGCCAGCAGTTACTCTAGCGGGAGATCCTACGAGCAGTACTTC. V and J are TRBV6-5 and TRBJ2-5, with 9 nucleotides matching TRBD2. Judging by the DNA end, TRBJ2-7 fits better; the J call may be wrong. The CDR3 length is 15 residues. CDR1 and CDR2 from the germline V gene are MNHEY and SVGAGI.

V and J are TRBV4-2 and TRBJ2-1, with 11 bases aligning to TRBD2. Germline V gene sequence: CDR1 LGHNA, CDR2 YNFKEQ. The junction had 17 bases not matched to a gene; V was cut back by 5 bases and J by 5 bases. The CDR3 is 19 amino acids. The CDR3 DNA is TGTGCCAGCAGCACCGAAAAGGGATATAGCGGGAGGGCCCACAATGAGCAGTTCTTC. It codes for CASSTEKGYSGRAHNEQFF.

The chain uses TRBV5-4 and TRBJ2-1; 7 nucleotides line up with TRBD1. Trimming at V came to 4 bases and at J to 4 bases, leaving 5 bases not matched to a gene. The length of the CDR3 is 14 residues. Looked up from germline, CDR1 is SGHNT and CDR2 is YYREEE (reference sequence). CDR3 region: CASSQTGSYNEQFF. The CDR3 bases are TGTGCCAGCAGCCAGACAGGGTCTTACAATGAGCAGTTCTTC.